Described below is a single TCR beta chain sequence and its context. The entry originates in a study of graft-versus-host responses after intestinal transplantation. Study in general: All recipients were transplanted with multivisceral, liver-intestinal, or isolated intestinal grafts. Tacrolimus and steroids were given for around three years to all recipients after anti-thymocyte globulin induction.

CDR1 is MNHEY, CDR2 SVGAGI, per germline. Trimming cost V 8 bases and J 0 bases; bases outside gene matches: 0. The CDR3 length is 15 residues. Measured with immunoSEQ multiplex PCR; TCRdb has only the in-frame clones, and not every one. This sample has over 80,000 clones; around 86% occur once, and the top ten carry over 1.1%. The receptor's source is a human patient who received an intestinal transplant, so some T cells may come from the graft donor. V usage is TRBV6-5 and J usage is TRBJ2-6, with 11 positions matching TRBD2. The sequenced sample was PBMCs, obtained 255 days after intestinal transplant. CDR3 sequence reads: CASGTSGSGANVLTF. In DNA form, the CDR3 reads TGTGCCAGCGGGACTAGCGGCTCTGGGGCCAACGTCCTGACTTTC.